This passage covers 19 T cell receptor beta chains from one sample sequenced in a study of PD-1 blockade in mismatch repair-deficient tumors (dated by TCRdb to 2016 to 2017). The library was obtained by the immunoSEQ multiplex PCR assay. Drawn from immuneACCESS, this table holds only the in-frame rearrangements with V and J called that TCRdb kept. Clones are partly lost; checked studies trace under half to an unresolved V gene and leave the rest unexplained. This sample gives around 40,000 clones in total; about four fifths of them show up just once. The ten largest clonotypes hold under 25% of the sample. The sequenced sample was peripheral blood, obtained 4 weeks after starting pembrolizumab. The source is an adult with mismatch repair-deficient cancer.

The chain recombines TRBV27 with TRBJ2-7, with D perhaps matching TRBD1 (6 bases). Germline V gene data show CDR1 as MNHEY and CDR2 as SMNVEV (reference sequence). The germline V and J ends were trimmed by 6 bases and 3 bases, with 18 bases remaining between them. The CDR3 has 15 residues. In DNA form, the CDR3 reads TGTGCCAGCAGCAAGACCGGGACAAACAACTACGAGCAGTACTTC. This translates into CASSKTGTNNYEQYF.

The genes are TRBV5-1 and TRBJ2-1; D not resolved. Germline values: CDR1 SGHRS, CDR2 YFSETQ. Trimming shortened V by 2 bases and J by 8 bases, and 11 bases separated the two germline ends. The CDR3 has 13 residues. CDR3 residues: CASSLSRADEQFF. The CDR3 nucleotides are TGCGCCAGCAGCTTAAGTCGCGCGGATGAGCAGTTCTTC.

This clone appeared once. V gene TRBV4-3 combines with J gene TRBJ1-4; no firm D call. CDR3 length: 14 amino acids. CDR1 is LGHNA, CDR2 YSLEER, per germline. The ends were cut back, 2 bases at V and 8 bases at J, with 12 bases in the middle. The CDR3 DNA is TGCGCCAGCAGCCAACGAATCACCGTAGAAAAACTGTTTTTT. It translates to CASSQRITVEKLFF.

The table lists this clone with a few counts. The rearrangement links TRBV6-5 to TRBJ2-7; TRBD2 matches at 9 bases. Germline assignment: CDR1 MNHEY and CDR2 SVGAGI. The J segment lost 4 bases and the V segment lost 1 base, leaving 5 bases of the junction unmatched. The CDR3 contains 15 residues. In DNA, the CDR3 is TGTGCCAGCAGTTACTGGAGTAGCGGGAGTTACGAGCAGTACTTC. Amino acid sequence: CASSYWSSGSYEQYF.

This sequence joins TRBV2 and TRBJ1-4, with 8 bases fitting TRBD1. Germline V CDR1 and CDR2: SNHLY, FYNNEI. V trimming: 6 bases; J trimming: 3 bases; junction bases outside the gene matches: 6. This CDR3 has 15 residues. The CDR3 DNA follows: TGTGCCAGCAGACGGACAGGGTCCGCTAATGAAAAACTGTTTTTT. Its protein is CASRRTGSANEKLFF. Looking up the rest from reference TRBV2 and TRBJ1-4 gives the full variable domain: EPEVTQTPSHQVTQMGQEVILRCVPISNHLYFYWYRQILGQKVEFLVSFYNNEISEKSEIFDDQFSVERPDGSNFTLKIRSTKLEDSAMYFCASRRTGSANEKLFFGSGTQLSVL.

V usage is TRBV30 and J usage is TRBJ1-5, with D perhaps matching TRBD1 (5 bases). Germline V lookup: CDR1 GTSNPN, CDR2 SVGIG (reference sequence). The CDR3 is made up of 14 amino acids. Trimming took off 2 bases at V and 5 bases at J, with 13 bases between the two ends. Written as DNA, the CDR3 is TGTGCCTGGAGTAATAAGATCAGGGATCAGCCCCAGCATTTT. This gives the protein CAWSNKIRDQPQHF.

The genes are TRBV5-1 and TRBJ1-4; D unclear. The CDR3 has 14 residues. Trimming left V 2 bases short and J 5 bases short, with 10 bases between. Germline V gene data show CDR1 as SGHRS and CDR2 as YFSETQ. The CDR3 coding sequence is TGCGCCAGCAGCTTATCTGGGAAGAATGAAAAACTGTTTTTT. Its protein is CASSLSGKNEKLFF.

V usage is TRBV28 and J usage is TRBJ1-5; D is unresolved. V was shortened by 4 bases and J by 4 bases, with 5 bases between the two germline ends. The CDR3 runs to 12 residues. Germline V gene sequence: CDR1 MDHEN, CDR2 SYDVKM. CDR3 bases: TGTGCCAGCAGTTCCCTGAATCAGCCCCAGCATTTT. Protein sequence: CASSSLNQPQHF.

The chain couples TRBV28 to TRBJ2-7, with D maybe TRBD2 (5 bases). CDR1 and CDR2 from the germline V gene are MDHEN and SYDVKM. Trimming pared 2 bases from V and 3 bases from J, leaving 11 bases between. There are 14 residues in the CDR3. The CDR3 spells CASSLPLAYYEQYF. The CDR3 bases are TGTGCCAGCAGTTTACCGCTAGCTTACTACGAGCAGTACTTC.

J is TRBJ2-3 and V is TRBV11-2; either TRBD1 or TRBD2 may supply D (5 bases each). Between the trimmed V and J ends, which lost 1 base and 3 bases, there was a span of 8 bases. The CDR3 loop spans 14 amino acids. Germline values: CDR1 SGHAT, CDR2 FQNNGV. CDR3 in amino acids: CASSLAWGTDTQYF. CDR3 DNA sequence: TGTGCCAGCAGCTTAGCCTGGGGGACAGATACGCAGTATTTT.

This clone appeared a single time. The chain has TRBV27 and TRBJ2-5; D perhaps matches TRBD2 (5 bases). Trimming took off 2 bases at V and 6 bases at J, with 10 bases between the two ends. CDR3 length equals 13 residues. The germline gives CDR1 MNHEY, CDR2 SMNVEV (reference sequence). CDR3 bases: TGTGCCAGCAGTTTAGGAGGTAGGAAGACCCAGTACTTC. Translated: CASSLGGRKTQYF.

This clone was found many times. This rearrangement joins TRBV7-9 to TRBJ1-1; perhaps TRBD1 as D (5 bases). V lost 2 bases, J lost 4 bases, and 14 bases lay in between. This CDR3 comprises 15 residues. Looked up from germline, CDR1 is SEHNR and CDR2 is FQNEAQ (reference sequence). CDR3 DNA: TGTGCCAGCAGCTTACAACTGGCGGGGGGCACTGAAGCTTTCTTT. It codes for CASSLQLAGGTEAFF. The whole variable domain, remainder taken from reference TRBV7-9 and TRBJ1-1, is DTGVSQNPRHKITKRGQNVTFRCDPISEHNRLYWYRQTLGQGPEFLTYFQNEAQLEKSRLLSDRFSAERPKGSFSTLEIQRTEQGDSAMYLCASSLQLAGGTEAFFGQGTRLTVV.

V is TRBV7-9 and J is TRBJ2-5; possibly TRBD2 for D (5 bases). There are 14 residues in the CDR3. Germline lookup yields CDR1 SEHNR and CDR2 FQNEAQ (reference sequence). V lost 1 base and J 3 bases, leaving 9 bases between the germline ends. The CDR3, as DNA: TGTGCCAGCAGCTTAGAAGGGAGTAAAGAGACCCAGTACTTC. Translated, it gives CASSLEGSKETQYF.

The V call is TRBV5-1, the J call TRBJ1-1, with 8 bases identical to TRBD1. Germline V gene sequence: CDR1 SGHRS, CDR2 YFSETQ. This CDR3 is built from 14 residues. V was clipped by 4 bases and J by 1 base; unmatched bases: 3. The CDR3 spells CASSRTGRNTEAFF. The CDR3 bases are TGCGCCAGCAGCAGGACAGGGAGGAACACTGAAGCTTTCTTT.

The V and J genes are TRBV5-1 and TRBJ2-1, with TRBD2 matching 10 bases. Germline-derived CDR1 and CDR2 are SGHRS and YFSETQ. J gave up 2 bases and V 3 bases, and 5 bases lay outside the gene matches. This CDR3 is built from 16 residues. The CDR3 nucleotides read TGCGCCAGCAGCTCCCTAGCGGGAGCGACCTACAATGAGCAGTTCTTC. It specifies CASSSLAGATYNEQFF.

CDR3 sequence reads: CASSEYRSTDTQYF. CDR3 DNA: TGTGCCAGCAGTGAATACAGAAGCACAGATACGCAGTATTTT. The chain carries TRBV25-1 and TRBJ2-3, with D hard to call. CDR1 and CDR2 (germline): MGHDK, SYGVNS. Trimming stripped 0 bases from V and 0 bases from J, with 4 bases between. The CDR3 spans 14 residues.

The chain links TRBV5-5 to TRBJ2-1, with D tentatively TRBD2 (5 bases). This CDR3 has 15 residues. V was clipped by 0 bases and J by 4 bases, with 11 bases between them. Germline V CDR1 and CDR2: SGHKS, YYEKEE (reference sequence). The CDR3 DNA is TGTGCCAGCAGCTTGGTGGGGAGTAGGTACAATGAGCAGTTCTTC. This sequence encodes CASSLVGSRYNEQFF.

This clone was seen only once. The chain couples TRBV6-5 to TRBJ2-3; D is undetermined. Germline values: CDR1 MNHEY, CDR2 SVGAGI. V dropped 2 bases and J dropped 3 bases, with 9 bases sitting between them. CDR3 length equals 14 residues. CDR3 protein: CASSYGGKTDTQYF. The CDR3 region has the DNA TGTGCCAGCAGTTACGGTGGTAAGACAGATACGCAGTATTTT.

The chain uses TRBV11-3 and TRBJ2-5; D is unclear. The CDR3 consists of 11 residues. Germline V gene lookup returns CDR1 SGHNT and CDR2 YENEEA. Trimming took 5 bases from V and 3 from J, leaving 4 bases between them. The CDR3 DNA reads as TGTGCCAGCAGCGCGAAAGAGACCCAGTACTTC. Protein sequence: CASSAKETQYF.